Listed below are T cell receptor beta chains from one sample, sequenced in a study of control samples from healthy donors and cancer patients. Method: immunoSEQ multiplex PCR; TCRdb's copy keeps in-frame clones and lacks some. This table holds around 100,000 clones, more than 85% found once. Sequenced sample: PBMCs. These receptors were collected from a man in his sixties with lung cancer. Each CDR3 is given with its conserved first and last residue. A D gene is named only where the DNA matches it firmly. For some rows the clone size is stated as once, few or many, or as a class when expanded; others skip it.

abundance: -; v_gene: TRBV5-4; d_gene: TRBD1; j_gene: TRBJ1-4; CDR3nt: TGTGCCAGCAGCTTGAGGCGGGACAGCGGAGAAAAACTGTTTTTT; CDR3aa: CASSLRRDSGEKLFF
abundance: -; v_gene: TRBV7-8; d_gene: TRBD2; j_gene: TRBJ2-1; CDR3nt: TGTGCCAGCAGCTTAGTCCTAGCGGGGGGGCCACGGGACAATGAGCAGTTCTTC; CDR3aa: CASSLVLAGGPRDNEQFF
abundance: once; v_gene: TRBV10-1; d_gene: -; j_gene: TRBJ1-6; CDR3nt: TGCGCCAGCAGTGAGTCGACAGGTGTACCCCTCCACTTT; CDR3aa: CASSESTGVPLHF
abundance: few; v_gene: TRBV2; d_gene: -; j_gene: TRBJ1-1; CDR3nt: TGTGCCAGCAGTGATCGGAGCCTGAACACTGAAGCTTTCTTT; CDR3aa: CASSDRSLNTEAFF
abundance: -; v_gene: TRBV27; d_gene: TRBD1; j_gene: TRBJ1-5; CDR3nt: TGTGCCAGCAGTTTCACAGGGGTCAATCAGCCCCAGCATTTT; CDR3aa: CASSFTGVNQPQHF
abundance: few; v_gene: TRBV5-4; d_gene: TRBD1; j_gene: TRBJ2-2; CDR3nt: TGTGCCAGCAGCTCACAGGGGTTCAACACCGGGGAGCTGTTTTTT; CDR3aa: CASSSQGFNTGELFF
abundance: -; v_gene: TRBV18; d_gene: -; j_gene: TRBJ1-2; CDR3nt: TGTGCCAGCTCACGGGACGGAGTCATTGACTACACCTTC; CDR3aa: CASSRDGVIDYTF
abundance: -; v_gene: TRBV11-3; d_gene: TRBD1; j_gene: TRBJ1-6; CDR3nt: TGTGCCAGCAGTTTTACAGGGGGTAATTCACCCCTCCACTTT; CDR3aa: CASSFTGGNSPLHF
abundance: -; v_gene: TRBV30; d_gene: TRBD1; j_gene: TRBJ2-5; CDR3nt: TGTGCCTGGGGCGTTATTACAGGGGTAGAGACCCAGTACTTC; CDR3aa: CAWGVITGVETQYF
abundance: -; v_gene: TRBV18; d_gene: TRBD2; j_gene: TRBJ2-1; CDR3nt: TGTGCCAGCTCACCACTGACGGGGGGGCACAATGAGCAGTTCTTC; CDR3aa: CASSPLTGGHNEQFF
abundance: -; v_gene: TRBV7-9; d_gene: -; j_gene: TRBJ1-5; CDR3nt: TGTGCCAGCAGCTTTGAACAGGGCTCAAGTAGCAATCAGCCCCAGCATTTT; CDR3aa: CASSFEQGSSSNQPQHF
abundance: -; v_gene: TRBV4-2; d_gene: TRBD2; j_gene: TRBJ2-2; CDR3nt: TGTGCCAGCAGCCAAGAAAGATCAGCGGGGGGATTCACCGGGGAGCTGTTTTTT; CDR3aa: CASSQERSAGGFTGELFF
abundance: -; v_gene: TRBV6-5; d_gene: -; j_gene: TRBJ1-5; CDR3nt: TGTGCCAGCAGTTACAGTATGCATCAGCCCCAGCATTTT; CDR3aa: CASSYSMHQPQHF
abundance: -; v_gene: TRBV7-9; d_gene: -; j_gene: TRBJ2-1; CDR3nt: TGTGCCAGCAGCTCACTCGGACGCAATGAGCAGTTCTTC; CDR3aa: CASSSLGRNEQFF
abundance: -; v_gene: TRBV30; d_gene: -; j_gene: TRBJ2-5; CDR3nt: TGTGCCTGGAGTGTAAATTCAGGGGAGACCCAGTACTTC; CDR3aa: CAWSVNSGETQYF
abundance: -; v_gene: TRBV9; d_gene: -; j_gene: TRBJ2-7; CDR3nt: TGTGCCAGCAGCGTTTCCCCGAGCTCCTACGAGCAGTACTTC; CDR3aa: CASSVSPSSYEQYF
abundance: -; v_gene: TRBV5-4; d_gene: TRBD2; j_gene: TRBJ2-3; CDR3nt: TGTGCCAGCAGCCTCGCTAGCGGGGGGGCGTCAGATACGCAGTATTTT; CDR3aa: CASSLASGGASDTQYF
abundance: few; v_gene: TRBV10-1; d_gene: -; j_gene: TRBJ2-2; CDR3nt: TGCGCCAGCAGTGACCGGGGGGCAGGGGAGCTGTTTTTT; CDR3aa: CASSDRGAGELFF
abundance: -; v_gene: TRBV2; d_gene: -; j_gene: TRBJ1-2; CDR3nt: TGTGCCAGCAGTGAGTCTACAGATGGCTACACCTTC; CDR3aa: CASSESTDGYTF
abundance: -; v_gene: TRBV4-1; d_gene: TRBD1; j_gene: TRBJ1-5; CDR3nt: TGCGCCAGCAGCCGAGGGGGCAATAGCAATCAGCCCCAGCATTTT; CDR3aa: CASSRGGNSNQPQHF
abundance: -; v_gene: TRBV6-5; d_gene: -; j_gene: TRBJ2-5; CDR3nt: TGTGCCAGCAGTTACTCTGGACAATTACAAGAGACCCAGTACTTC; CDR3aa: CASSYSGQLQETQYF
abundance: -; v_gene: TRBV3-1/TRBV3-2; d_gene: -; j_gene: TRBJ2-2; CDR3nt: TGTGCCAGCACCCCCAGGGCCGGGGAGCTGTTTTTT; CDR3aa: CASTPRAGELFF
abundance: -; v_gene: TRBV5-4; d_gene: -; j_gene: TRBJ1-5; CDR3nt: TGTGCCAGCAGCTTGGGGGGGTCCGGGAGTGGTAGCAATCAGCCCCAGCATTTT; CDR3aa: CASSLGGSGSGSNQPQHF
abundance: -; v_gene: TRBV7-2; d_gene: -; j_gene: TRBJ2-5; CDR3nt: TGTGCCAGCAGCTTACGAAGGGCGGAACAAGAGACCCAGTACTTC; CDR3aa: CASSLRRAEQETQYF
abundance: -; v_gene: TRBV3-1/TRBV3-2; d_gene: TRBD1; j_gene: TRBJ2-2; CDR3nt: TGTGCCAGCAGCCACCAGGGGGCGAACACCGGGGAGCTGTTTTTT; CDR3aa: CASSHQGANTGELFF
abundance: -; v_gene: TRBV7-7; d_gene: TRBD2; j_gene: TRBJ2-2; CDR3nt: TGTGCCAGCAGCAAAGGGAGCGGGGGGGCGAACACCGGGGAGCTGTTTTTT; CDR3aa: CASSKGSGGANTGELFF
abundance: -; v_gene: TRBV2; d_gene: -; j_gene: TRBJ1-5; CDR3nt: TGTGCCAGCACCGAAGGGGGTCGTCAGCCCCAGCATTTT; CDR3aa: CASTEGGRQPQHF
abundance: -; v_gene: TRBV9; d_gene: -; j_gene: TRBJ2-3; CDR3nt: TGTGCCAGCAGCGTAGCTGTCTCAAACCCTAGCACAGATACGCAGTATTTT; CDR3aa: CASSVAVSNPSTDTQYF
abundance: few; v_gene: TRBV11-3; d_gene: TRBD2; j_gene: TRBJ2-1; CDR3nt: TGTGCCAGCAGCTTAGACGGGGCCAGCGGGGGCCCCTACAATGAGCAGTTCTTC; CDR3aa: CASSLDGASGGPYNEQFF
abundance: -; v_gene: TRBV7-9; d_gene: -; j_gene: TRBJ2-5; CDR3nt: TGTGCCAGCAGCTCCCCGGGGGCCTGGGAGTACTTC; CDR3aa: CASSSPGAWEYF
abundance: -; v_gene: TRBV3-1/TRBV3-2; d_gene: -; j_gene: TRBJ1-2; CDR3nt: TGTGCCAGCAGCCAGGGATACTATGGCTACACCTTC; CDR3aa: CASSQGYYGYTF
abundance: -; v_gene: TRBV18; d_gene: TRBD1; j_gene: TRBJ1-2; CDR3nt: TGTGCCAGCTCACTCGGACAGGGGGACTATGGCTACACCTTC; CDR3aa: CASSLGQGDYGYTF
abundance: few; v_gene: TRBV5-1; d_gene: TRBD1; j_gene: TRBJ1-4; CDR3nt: TGCGCCAGCAGCCTAGGACAGGGGGGAGAAAAACTGTTTTTT; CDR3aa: CASSLGQGGEKLFF
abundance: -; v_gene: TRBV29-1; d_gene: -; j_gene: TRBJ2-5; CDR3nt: TGCAGCGTTGATTCACCCAGGGGGGCCAGAGAGACCCAGTACTTC; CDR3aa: CSVDSPRGARETQYF
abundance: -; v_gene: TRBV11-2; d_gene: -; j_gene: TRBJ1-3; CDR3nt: TGTGCCAGCAGCTTGGAGCGGTCCTCTGGAAACACCATATATTTT; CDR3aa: CASSLERSSGNTIYF
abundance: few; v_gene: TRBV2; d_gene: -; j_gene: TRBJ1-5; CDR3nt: TGTGCCAGCGGCCGACAGGCAATCGGGCAGCCCCAGCATTTT; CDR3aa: CASGRQAIGQPQHF
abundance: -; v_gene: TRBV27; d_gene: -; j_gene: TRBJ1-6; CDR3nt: TGTGCCAGCAGTTTATCAGTTGAAGGATTCTATAATTCACCCCTCCACTTT; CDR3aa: CASSLSVEGFYNSPLHF
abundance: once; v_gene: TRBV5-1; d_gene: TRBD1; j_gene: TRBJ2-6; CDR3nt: TGCGCCAGCAGCCCGGGACAGGGTAGCTCTGGGGCCAACGTCCTGACTTTC; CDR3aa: CASSPGQGSSGANVLTF
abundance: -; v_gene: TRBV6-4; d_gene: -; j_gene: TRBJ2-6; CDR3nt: TGTGCCAGCAGTGACGGGGACTCTGGGGCCAACGTCCTGACTTTC; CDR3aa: CASSDGDSGANVLTF
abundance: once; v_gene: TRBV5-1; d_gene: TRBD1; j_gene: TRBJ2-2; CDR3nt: TGCGCCAGCAGCATTCGTCCCGGGACAGGGAATCTGGGGGCCGGGGAGCTGTTTTTT; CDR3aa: CASSIRPGTGNLGAGELFF
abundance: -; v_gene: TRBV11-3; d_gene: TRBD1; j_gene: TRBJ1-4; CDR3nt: TGTGCCAGCAGCTTAGGAGACAGGGGCTCATCCGTCGATGAAAAACTGTTTTTT; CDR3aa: CASSLGDRGSSVDEKLFF
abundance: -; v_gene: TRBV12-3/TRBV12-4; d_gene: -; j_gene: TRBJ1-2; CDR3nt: TGTGCCAGCAGTTTAGGGAAATTGGGTGGCTACACCTTC; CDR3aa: CASSLGKLGGYTF
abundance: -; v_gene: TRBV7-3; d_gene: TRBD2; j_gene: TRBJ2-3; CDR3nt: TGTGCCAGCAGCCCTTACGGGGGGAGCACAGATACGCAGTATTTT; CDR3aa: CASSPYGGSTDTQYF
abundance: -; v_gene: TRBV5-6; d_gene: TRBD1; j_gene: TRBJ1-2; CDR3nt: TGTGCCAGCAGCTTTGGGACAGGGGACTATGGCTACACCTTC; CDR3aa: CASSFGTGDYGYTF
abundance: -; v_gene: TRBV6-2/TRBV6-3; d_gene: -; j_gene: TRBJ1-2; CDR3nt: TGTGCCAGCAGTAGCCCCCCCCCTAACTATGGCTACACCTTC; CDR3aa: CASSSPPPNYGYTF
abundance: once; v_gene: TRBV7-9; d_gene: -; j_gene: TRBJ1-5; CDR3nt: TGTGCCAGCAGCTTTAGCGTACCCTCGGGGCCCCAGCATTTT; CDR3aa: CASSFSVPSGPQHF
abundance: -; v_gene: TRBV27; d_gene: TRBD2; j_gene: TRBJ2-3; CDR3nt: TGTGCCAGCAGTGTTCAATCGCCTAGCGGGGGTCGCTCAGATACGCAGTATTTT; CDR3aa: CASSVQSPSGGRSDTQYF